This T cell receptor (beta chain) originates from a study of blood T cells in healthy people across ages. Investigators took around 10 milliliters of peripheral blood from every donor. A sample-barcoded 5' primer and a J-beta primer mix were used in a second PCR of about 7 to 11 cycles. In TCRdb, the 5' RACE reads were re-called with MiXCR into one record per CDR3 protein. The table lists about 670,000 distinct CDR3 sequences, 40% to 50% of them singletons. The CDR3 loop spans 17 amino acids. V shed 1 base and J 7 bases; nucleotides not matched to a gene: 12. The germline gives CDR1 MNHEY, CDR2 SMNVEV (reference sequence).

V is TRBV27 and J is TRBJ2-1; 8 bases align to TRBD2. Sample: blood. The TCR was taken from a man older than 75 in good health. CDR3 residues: CASSLFGVAGGRNEQFF. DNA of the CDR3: TGTGCCAGCAGTTTATTCGGCGTGGCGGGAGGTAGGAATGAGCAGTTCTTC.